This T cell receptor beta chain was profiled in a study of blood T cell repertoires in COVID-19. With V trimmed by 4 bases and J by 12 bases, 15 bases remained unmatched. This CDR3 region has 18 residues. The germline CDR1 and CDR2 sequences are LNHDA and SQIVND (reference sequence). In the source study's methods: The assay estimated nucleated cells by amplifying reference gene primers. Generated by immunoSEQ multiplex PCR, the TCRdb table keeps only in-frame clones and is missing some. Clonal size and the V and J genes are those of that table, whereas D and trimming came from the DNA. The data hold some 300,000 clones, with around 90% observed a single time.

The receptor's source is a woman in her 30s who had recovered from COVID-19. Sequenced input: PBMCs or T cells enriched from blood (not recorded which). The chain employs TRBV19 and TRBJ2-1; 16 nucleotides align to TRBD2. The CDR3 region is CASSTDRPGTSGRAGQFF. The CDR3, as DNA: TGTGCCAGTAGTACCGATCGACCGGGGACTAGCGGGAGGGCGGGGCAGTTCTTC.